This T cell receptor beta chain came from a study of control samples from healthy donors and cancer patients (dated by TCRdb to between 2020 and 2021). The library was made by the immunoSEQ multiplex PCR assay. This is the immuneACCESS table as TCRdb keeps it, with only in-frame sequences that have V and J called. A part of the clones is gone; compared with another copy, unresolved V genes explain less than half, and the rest is unexplained. Counted in this sample were around 170,000 clones; around 90% of them appeared once. The top ten clones comprise over 1.1% of the sample. Comments on this clone: It lacks a known antigen. There are no base qualities to consult, and no much larger clone falls within one base.

From the cysteine through the phenylalanine, the CDR3 covers 13 amino acids. The CDR3 DNA has 39 bases and is translated from base 1. Taken from the germline V gene, the CDR1 and CDR2 loops are SNHLY and FYNNEI. Trimming costs V 2 bases and J 9 bases, and their ends lie 11 bases apart. In this chain, TRBV2 is recombined with TRBJ2-4, with TRBD2 perhaps the D gene, on 6 matching bases. This clonotype was obtained from a woman aged 45-65 years in good health. Sequencing input: blood. CDR3 protein: CASSEQGGGIQYF. The bases are TGTGCCAGCAGTGAACAGGGAGGCGGCATTCAGTACTTC.